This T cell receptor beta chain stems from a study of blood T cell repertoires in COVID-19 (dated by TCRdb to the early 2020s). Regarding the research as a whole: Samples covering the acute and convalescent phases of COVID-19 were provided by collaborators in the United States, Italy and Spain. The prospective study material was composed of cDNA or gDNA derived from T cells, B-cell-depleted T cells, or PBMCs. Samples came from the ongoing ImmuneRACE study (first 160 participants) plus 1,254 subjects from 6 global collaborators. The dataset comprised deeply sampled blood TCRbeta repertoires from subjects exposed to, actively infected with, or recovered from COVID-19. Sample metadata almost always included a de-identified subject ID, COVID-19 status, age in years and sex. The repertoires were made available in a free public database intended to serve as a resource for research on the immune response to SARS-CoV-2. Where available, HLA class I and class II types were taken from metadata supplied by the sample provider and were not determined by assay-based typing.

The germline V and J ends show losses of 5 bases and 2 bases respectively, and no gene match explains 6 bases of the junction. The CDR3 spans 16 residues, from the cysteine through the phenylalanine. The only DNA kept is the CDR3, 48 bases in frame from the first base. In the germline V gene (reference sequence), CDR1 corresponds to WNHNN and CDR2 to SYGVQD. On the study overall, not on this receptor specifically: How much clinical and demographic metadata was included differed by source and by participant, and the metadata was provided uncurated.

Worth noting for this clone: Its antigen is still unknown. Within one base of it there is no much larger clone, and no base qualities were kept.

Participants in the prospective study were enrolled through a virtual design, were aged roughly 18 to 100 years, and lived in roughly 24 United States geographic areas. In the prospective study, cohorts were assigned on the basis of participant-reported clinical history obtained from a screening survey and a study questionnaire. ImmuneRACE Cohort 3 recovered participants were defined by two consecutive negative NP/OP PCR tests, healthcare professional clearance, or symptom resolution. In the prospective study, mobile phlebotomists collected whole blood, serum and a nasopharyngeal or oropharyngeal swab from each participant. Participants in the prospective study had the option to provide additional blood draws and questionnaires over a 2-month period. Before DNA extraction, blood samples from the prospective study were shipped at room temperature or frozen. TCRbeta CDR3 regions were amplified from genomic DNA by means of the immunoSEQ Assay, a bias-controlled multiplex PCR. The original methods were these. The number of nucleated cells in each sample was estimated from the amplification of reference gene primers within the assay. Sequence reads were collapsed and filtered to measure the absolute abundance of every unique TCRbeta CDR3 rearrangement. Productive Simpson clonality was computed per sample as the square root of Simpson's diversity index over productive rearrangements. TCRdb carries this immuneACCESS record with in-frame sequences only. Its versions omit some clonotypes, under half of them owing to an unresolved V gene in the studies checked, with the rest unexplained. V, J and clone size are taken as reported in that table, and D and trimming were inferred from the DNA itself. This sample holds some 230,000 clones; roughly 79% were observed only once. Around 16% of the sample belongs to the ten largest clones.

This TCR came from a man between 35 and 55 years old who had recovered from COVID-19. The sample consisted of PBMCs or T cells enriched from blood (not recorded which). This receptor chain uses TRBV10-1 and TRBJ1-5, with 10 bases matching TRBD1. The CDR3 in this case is CASSKTGGGGNQPQHF. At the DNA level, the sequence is TGCGCCAGCAGTAAGACAGGGGGCGGCGGCAATCAGCCCCAGCATTTT.